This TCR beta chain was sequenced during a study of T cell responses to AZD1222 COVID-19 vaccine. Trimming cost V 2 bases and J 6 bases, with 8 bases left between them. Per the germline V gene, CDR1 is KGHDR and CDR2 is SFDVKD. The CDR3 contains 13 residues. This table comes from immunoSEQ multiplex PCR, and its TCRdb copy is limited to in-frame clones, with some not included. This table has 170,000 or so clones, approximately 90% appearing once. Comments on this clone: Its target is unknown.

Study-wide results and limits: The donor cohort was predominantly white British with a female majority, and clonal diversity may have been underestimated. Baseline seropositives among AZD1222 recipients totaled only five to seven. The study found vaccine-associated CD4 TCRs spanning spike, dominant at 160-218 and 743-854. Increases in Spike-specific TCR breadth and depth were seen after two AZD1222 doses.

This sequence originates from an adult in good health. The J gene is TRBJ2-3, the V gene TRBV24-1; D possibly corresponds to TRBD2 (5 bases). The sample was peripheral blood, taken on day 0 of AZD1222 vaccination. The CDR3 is CATSDYGKDTQYF. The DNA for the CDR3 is TGTGCCACCAGTGATTACGGGAAGGATACGCAGTATTTT.